A single T cell receptor beta chain is shown here with its context. As yet, its antigen is unknown. Germline V gene data show CDR1 as SGHDN and CDR2 as FVKESK. The CDR3 is made up of 14 amino acids. Trimming took 0 bases from V and 8 from J, leaving 13 bases between them. cDNA came from around 0.54 to 1 ug RNA primed by random hexamers. From the immunoSEQ multiplex PCR reads, TCRdb called clonotypes with MiXCR, one entry per CDR3 protein. The repertoire has around 300,000 distinct CDR3 sequences, about 88% of them found once; the top ten carry more than 0.15%. Sequencing targeted TCR beta in T cells from blood (CD8+ and CD4+). Negative isolation yielded CD8+ and CD4+ T cells; FACS enriched TEMRA cells. The sample is drawn from a study of CD8 T cells in Susac syndrome. Broader study findings: It was acknowledged by the study that relatively few individuals were included in its TCR sequencing and HLA analysis.

The gene calls are TRBV14 and TRBJ1-1; D gene uncertain. The sample was CD8+ T cells from PBMCs. This receptor was taken from a human donor with multiple sclerosis. The CDR3 reads CASSQDTGDVEAFF. In DNA, the CDR3 is TGTGCCAGCAGCCAAGATACGGGCGATGTGGAAGCTTTCTTT.